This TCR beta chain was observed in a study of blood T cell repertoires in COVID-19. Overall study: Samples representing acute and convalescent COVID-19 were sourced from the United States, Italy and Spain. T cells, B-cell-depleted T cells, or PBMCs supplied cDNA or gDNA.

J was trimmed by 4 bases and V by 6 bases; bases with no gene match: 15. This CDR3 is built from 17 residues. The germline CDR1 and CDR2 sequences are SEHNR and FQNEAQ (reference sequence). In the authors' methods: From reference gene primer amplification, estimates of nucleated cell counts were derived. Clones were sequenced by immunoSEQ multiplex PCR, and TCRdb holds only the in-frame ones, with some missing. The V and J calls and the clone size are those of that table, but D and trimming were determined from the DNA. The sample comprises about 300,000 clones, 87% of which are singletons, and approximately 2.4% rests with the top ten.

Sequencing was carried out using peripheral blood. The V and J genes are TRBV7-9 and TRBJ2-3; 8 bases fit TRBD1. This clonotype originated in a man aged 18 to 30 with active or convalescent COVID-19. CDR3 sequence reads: CASRPRDRLIEADTQYF. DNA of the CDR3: TGTGCCAGCAGACCCCGGGACAGGCTTATTGAGGCAGATACGCAGTATTTT.